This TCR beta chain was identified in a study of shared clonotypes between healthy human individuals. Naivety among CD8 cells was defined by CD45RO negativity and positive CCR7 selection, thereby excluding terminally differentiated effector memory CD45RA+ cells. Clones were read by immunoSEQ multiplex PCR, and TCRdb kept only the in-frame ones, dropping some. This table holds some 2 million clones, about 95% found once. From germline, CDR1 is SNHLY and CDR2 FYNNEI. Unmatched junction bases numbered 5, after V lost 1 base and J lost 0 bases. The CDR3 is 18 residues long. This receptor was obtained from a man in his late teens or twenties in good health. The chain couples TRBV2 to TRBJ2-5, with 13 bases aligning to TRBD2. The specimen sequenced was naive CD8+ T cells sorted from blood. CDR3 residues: CASSEGTSGGWYQETQYF. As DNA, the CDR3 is TGTGCCAGCAGTGAAGGGACTAGCGGGGGATGGTACCAAGAGACCCAGTACTTC.